The next 5 T cell receptor beta chains were all read from a single sample in a study of cytomegalovirus exposure and HLA in healthy donors. 60 Vbeta and 13 Jbeta primers were used in PCR. The protocol was immunoSEQ multiplex PCR, while the TCRdb copy is restricted to in-frame clones and leaves out a portion. The sample lists roughly 110,000 clones; roughly 82% were seen once. Sequenced sample: PBMCs. All receptors derive from a man aged 50-60 years in good health and CMV-seronegative.

V and J are TRBV4-2 and TRBJ1-2; the D gene is possibly TRBD1 (6 bases). CDR3 length equals 16 residues. Germline assignment: CDR1 LGHNA and CDR2 YNFKEQ. V lost 3 bases and J 4 bases, leaving 18 bases between the germline ends. The chain's CDR3 is CASSQDFGGGPYGYTF. The CDR3 DNA is TGTGCCAGCAGCCAGGATTTTGGGGGGGGGCCCTATGGCTACACCTTC.

This sequence joins TRBV10-3 and TRBJ1-1; D is uncertain. In germline, CDR1 is ENHRY, CDR2 SYGVKD. V was pared by 3 bases and J by 7 bases, with 9 bases between. This CDR3 spans 12 amino acids. The DNA for the CDR3 is TGTGCCATCAGTGATGAGGGTTTTGAAGCTTTCTTT. Its protein is CAISDEGFEAFF.

V gene TRBV5-4 combines with J gene TRBJ1-3; D possibly corresponds to TRBD1 (6 bases). CDR1 and CDR2 from the germline V gene are SGHNT and YYREEE (reference sequence). The CDR3 consists of 14 residues. V was cut by 1 base and J by 4 bases, with 9 bases left in between. CDR3 region: CASSLPTGGNTIYF. The DNA of the CDR3 is TGTGCCAGCAGCTTGCCGACAGGAGGAAACACCATATATTTT.

The V gene is TRBV7-2, the J gene TRBJ1-2, with D perhaps matching TRBD1 (6 bases). CDR3 length: 12 residues. V was trimmed by 9 bases and J by 5 bases, leaving 13 bases between them. Germline V lookup: CDR1 SGHTA, CDR2 FQGNSA. This CDR3 reads CASGEGVYGYTF. The DNA of the CDR3 is TGTGCCAGTGGGGAGGGGGTGTATGGCTACACCTTC.

V gene TRBV19 combines with J gene TRBJ2-7; D may be TRBD1 (6 bases). This CDR3 has 14 residues. CDR1 is LNHDA, CDR2 SQIVND, per germline (reference sequence). The ends were cut back, 8 bases at V and 5 bases at J, with 19 bases in the middle. The CDR3 DNA follows: TGTGCCAGTTCTCAAACCCTACAGGGCAACGAGCAGTACGTC. Its protein product is CASSQTLQGNEQYV.